A selection of T cell receptor beta chains follows, all from one sample in a study of blood T cell repertoires in COVID-19. Profiled with immunoSEQ multiplex PCR; TCRdb holds only in-frame clones, not every one. The table lists more than 300,000 clones, about 90% of them singletons, with about 10% in the top ten. Sequences were obtained from peripheral blood. Receptors were obtained from a woman aged 25 to 45 with COVID-19, enrolled during active disease. Each CDR3 is given with its conserved first and last residue. Each record gives: V gene, CDR3 length, J gene, clone size, D gene, CDR3 DNA, CDR3 protein. A D gene is named only where the DNA matches it firmly. Part of the rows lack a size; the others show once, few, many or a class for expanded clones.

TRBV10-3	16	TRBJ2-7	-	TRBD2	TGTGCCATCAGTGAAACTAGCGGGGCGAACGTCTACGAGCAGTACTTC	CAISETSGANVYEQYF
TRBV4-2	14	TRBJ1-6	few	-	TGTGCCAGCAGCCAAGAATTAACAGACTCACCCCTCCACTTT	CASSQELTDSPLHF
TRBV6-2/TRBV6-3	15	TRBJ2-3	-	TRBD2	TGTGCCAGCAGTTCGCATAGCGGGAGCACAGATACGCAGTATTTT	CASSSHSGSTDTQYF
TRBV27	14	TRBJ2-7	-	TRBD1	TGTGCCAGCAGTGCAAGACAGGGAACCTACGAGCAGTACTTC	CASSARQGTYEQYF
TRBV24-1	17	TRBJ1-4	-	TRBD1	TGTGCCACCAGTGATTTGGGCAGGGGGCCAACTAATGAAAAACTGTTTTTT	CATSDLGRGPTNEKLFF
TRBV10-3	13	TRBJ2-2	-	-	TGTGCCATCAGTACTAGCCCCACCGGGGAGCTGTTTTTT	CAISTSPTGELFF
TRBV6-5	13	TRBJ1-1	once	TRBD1	TGTGCCAGCAGCCCCTCGACAGGGGCCGAAGCTTTCTTT	CASSPSTGAEAFF
TRBV28	15	TRBJ1-6	-	TRBD1	TGTGCCAGCAGTTTATTTAACAGGGGAGGCTCACCCCTCCACTTT	CASSLFNRGGSPLHF
TRBV19	14	TRBJ2-5	-	TRBD1	TGTGCCAGTAGTATATTAGGGGGCAAAGAGACCCAGTACTTC	CASSILGGKETQYF
TRBV3-1/TRBV3-2	16	TRBJ1-1	-	TRBD1	TGTGCCAGCAGCCAGGCCTGGGACAGACGGAACACTGAAGCTTTCTTT	CASSQAWDRRNTEAFF
TRBV30	14	TRBJ2-1	once	-	TGTGCCTGGAGTGTGCGGAGCGCATACAATGAGCAGTTCTTC	CAWSVRSAYNEQFF
TRBV6-5	14	TRBJ1-1	few	-	TGTGCCAGCACCCAAGAGTCCGTGAACACTGAAGCTTTCTTT	CASTQESVNTEAFF
TRBV5-4	15	TRBJ1-2	-	-	TGTGCCAGCAGCCTATACAGGAGAGCTAACTATGGCTACACCTTC	CASSLYRRANYGYTF
TRBV28	13	TRBJ2-2	-	TRBD1	TGTGCCAGCAGTTTGGGACAGGGCGGGGAGCTGTTTTTT	CASSLGQGGELFF
TRBV5-6	17	TRBJ2-3	-	-	TGTGCCAGCAGCCAGTCCCGGGACATAATCTACACAGATACGCAGTATTTT	CASSQSRDIIYTDTQYF
TRBV30	15	TRBJ2-1	-	TRBD2	TGTGCCTGGAGTGTACGAACTAGCGGGAGTAATGAGCAGTTCTTC	CAWSVRTSGSNEQFF
TRBV6-6	16	TRBJ2-7	-	-	TGTGCCAGCAGTTACCTAGCCGGAATTTGGTGGGGCGAGCAGTACTTC	CASSYLAGIWWGEQYF
TRBV11-2	11	TRBJ2-7	-	-	TGTGCCAGCAGCCGTACATACGAGCAGTACTTC	CASSRTYEQYF
TRBV6-2/TRBV6-3	16	TRBJ2-7	once	TRBD2	TGTGCCAGCAGTTACCTGAAGCGGGAGAGGACCTACGAGCAGTACTTC	CASSYLKRERTYEQYF
TRBV15	16	TRBJ1-5	-	-	TGTGCCACCAGCAGACGAGGCCTTACGAGCAATCAGCCCCAGCATTTT	CATSRRGLTSNQPQHF
TRBV24-1	13	TRBJ1-1	-	-	TGTGCCACCAGTGATTCAGGGGCCACTGAAGCTTTCTTT	CATSDSGATEAFF
TRBV7-3	15	TRBJ1-1	few	-	TGTGCCAGCAGTTTAGACAGTACCCGGAACACTGAAGCTTTCTTT	CASSLDSTRNTEAFF
TRBV3-1/TRBV3-2	15	TRBJ1-6	-	TRBD1	TGTGCCAGCAGCCAAGTGACAGGGGCTAATTCACCCCTCCACTTT	CASSQVTGANSPLHF